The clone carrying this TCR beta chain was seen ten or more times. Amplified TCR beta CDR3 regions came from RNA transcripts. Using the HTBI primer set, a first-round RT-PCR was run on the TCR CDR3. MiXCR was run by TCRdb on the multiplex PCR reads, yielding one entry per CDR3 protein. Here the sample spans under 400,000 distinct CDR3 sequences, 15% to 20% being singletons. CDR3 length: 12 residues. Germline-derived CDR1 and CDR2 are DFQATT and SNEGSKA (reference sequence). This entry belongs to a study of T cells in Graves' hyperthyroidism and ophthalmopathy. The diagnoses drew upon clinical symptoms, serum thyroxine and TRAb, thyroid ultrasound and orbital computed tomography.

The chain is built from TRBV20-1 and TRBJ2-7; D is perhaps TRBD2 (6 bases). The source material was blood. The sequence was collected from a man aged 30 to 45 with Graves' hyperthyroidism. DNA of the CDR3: TGCAGCGCAAGGGACTCAGAGCCCGAGCAGTACTTC. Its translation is CSARDSEPEQYF.